The 11 T cell receptor beta chains listed next were all sequenced from one sample in a study of OX40 agonist ivuxolimab in advanced cancers. This table comes from immunoSEQ multiplex PCR, and its TCRdb copy is limited to in-frame clones, with some not included. Here the sample spans 80,000 to 85,000 clones, about 80% being singletons. The sample here was CD4+ or CD8+ T cells sorted from blood, taken in a trial of the OX40 agonist ivuxolimab. These receptors came from an adult with an advanced solid tumor such as melanoma, head and neck, liver or kidney cancer.

This clone was detected only once. V is TRBV4-3 and J is TRBJ2-3, with 7 positions matching TRBD2. CDR1 and CDR2 from the germline V gene are LGHNA and YSLEER. The CDR3 is 16 residues long. J lost 8 bases, V lost 0 bases, and 11 bases had no gene match. The CDR3 DNA is TGCGCCAGCAGCCAAGATGCAAGCGGGAAGCGTTTTACGCAGTATTTT. It yields the protein CASSQDASGKRFTQYF.

The chain links TRBV19 to TRBJ1-5; no clear D. Trimming cost V 3 bases and J 0 bases, with 15 bases left between them. The CDR3 runs to 17 residues. The V gene's germline CDR1 is LNHDA and CDR2 SQIVND (reference sequence). The CDR3 DNA reads as TGTGCCAGTAGTATTCCCAGGACGGGAAATAGCAATCAGCCCCAGCATTTT. Translating it yields CASSIPRTGNSNQPQHF.

The chain joins TRBV7-9 to TRBJ1-1; maybe TRBD1 (5 bases). V dropped 1 base and J dropped 8 bases, with 14 bases sitting between them. Germline CDR1 and CDR2: SEHNR and FQNEAQ (reference sequence). This CDR3 has 14 residues. The CDR3 sequence: CASSLGGSHLEAFF. DNA of the CDR3: TGTGCCAGCAGCTTAGGGGGCAGTCACTTGGAAGCTTTCTTT.

The chain joins TRBV6-5 to TRBJ2-1, with D possibly TRBD1 on 6 matching bases. Germline CDR1 and CDR2: MNHEY and SVGAGI. This CDR3 has 14 residues. V lost 4 bases and J 3 bases, leaving 10 bases between the germline ends. The CDR3 is CASSSSDSYNEQFF. The CDR3 DNA sequence: TGTGCCAGCAGTTCCTCGGACAGCTACAATGAGCAGTTCTTC.

The chain combines TRBV7-9 with TRBJ1-1; D unresolved. This CDR3 is 14 amino acids long. From germline, CDR1 is SEHNR and CDR2 FQNEAQ (reference sequence). With 3 bases removed from V and 0 bases from J, the gap between germline ends came to 8 bases. The CDR3, as DNA: TGTGCCAGCAGCTTCGGCAGATTGAACACTGAAGCTTTCTTT. The encoded protein is CASSFGRLNTEAFF.

There are a few counts of this clone. The chain joins TRBV19 to TRBJ1-4, with D perhaps TRBD1 (5 bases). Germline CDR1 is LNHDA and CDR2 is SQIVND (reference sequence). The CDR3 totals 16 residues. V was shortened by 7 bases and J by 5 bases, with 20 bases between the two germline ends. The CDR3 DNA reads TGTGCCAGTATAGTGAGGGGCGCACCACCGAATGAAAAACTGTTTTTT. This encodes CASIVRGAPPNEKLFF.

The chain couples TRBV9 to TRBJ1-4; 8 bases line up with TRBD1. The CDR3 has 20 residues. V lost 1 base, J lost 4 bases, and 18 bases stayed unmatched. Germline V gene sequence: CDR1 SGDLS, CDR2 YYNGEE. Written as DNA, the CDR3 is TGTGCCAGCAGCGTAACGGGGGTTGACAGGGGCCGTTGGCTTAATGAAAAACTGTTTTTT. This gives the protein CASSVTGVDRGRWLNEKLFF.

The chain recombines TRBV10-3 with TRBJ1-4; 7 bases line up with TRBD1. With V trimmed by 4 bases and J by 8 bases, 1 base remained unmatched. Germline CDR1 reads ENHRY; CDR2 reads SYGVKD. The CDR3 has 12 residues. The CDR3 reads CAISGDSEKLFF. DNA of the CDR3: TGTGCCATCAGTGGGGACAGCGAAAAACTGTTTTTT.

The gene calls are TRBV19 and TRBJ1-2; D gene ambiguous. V was trimmed by 8 bases and J by 3 bases, leaving 10 bases between them. This CDR3 comprises 12 residues. Germline values: CDR1 LNHDA, CDR2 SQIVND (reference sequence). In DNA form, the CDR3 reads TGTGCCAGTCGAATCGGGCACTATGGCTACACCTTC. Amino acids: CASRIGHYGYTF.

The gene calls are TRBV7-8 and TRBJ1-5; TRBD1 matches 8 bases. CDR1 is SGHVS, CDR2 FQNEAQ, per germline. The trim removed 1 base at V and 6 bases at J, leaving 8 bases unmatched. The CDR3 loop spans 16 amino acids. The CDR3 region has the DNA TGTGCCAGCAGCTTAGTAGGGCAGGGGGCCTCTCAGCCCCAGCATTTT. This gives the protein CASSLVGQGASQPQHF.

J is TRBJ2-6 and V is TRBV5-1; D possibly uses TRBD1 or TRBD2 (5 bases each). The germline V and J ends were trimmed by 0 bases and 4 bases, with 8 bases remaining between them. The CDR3 length is 15 residues. Germline values: CDR1 SGHRS, CDR2 YFSETQ. This CDR3 reads CASSLAGTGANVLTF. The CDR3 region has the DNA TGCGCCAGCAGCTTGGCGGGGACGGGGGCCAACGTCCTGACTTTC.